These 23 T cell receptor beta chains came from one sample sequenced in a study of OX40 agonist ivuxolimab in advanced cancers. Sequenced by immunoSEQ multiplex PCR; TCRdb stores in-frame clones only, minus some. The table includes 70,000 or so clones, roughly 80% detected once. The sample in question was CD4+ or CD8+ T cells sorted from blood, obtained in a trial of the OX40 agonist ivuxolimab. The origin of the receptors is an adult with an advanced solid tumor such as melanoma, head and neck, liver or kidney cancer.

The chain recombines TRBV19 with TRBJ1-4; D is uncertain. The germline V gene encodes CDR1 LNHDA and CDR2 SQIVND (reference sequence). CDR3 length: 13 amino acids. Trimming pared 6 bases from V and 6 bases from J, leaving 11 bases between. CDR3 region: CASREAPHEKLFF. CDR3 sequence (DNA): TGTGCCAGTAGGGAGGCTCCCCATGAAAAACTGTTTTTT. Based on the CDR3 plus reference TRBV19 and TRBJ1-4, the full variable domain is DGGITQSPKYLFRKEGQNVTLSCEQNLNHDAMYWYRQDPGQGLRLIYYSQIVNDFQKGDIAEGYSVSREKKESFPLTVTSAQKNPTAFYLCASREAPHEKLFFGSGTQLSVL.

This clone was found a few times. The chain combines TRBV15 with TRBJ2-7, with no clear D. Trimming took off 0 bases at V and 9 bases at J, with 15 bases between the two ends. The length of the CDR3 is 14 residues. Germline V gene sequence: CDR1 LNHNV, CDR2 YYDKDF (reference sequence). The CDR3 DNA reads TGTGCCACCAGCAGAGATTCATTGGCTGAGTGGCAGTACTTC. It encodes CATSRDSLAEWQYF.

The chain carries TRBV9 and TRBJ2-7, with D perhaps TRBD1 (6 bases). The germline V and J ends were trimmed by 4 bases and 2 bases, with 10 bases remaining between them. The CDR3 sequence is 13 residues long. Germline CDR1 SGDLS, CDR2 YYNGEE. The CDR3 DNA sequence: TGTGCCAGCAGCCCACAGGGCCCCTACGAGCAGTACTTC. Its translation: CASSPQGPYEQYF.

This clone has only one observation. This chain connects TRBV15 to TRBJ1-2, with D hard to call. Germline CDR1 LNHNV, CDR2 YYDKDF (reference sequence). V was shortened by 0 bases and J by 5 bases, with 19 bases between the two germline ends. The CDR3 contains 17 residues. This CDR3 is CATSRDQLASSGYGYTF. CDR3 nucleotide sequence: TGTGCCACCAGCAGAGATCAACTGGCGAGTTCTGGGTATGGCTACACCTTC.

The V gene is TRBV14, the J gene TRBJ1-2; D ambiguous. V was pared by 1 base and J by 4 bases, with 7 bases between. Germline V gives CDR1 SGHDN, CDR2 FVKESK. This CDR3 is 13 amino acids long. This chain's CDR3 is CASSQARVYGYTF. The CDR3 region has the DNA TGTGCCAGCAGCCAAGCTCGCGTCTATGGCTACACCTTC. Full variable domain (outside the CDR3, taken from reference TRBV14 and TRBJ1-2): EAGVTQFPSHSVIEKGQTVTLRCDPISGHDNLYWYRRVMGKEIKFLLHFVKESKQDESGMPNNRFLAERTGGTYSTLKVQPAELEDSGVYFCASSQARVYGYTFGSGTRLTVV.

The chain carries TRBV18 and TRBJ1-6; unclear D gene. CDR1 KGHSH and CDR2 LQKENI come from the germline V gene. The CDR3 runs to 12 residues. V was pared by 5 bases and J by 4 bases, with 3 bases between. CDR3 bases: TGTGCCAGCTCAACATATAATTCACCCCTCCACTTT. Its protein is CASSTYNSPLHF. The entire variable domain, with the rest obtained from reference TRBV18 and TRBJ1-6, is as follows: NAGVMQNPRHLVRRRGQEARLRCSPMKGHSHVYWYRQLPEEGLKFMVYLQKENIIDESGMPKERFSAEFPKEGPSILRIQQVVRGDSAAYFCASSTYNSPLHFGNGTRLTVT.

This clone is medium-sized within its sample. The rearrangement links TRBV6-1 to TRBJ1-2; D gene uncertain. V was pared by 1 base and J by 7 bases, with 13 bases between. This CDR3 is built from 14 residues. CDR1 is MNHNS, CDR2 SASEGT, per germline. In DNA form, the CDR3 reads TGTGCCAGCAGTGAAGTGAGCGGATCGGGTGGCTACACCTTC. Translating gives CASSEVSGSGGYTF.

The CDR3 spells CASSSALILNTEAFF. CDR3 sequence (DNA): TGTGCCAGCAGTTCGGCCCTTATCTTGAACACTGAAGCTTTCTTT. The chain employs TRBV6-5 and TRBJ1-1; D gene unclear. The CDR3 runs to 15 residues. Trimming removed 4 bases from V and 0 bases from J, with 12 bases in between. The germline V gene encodes CDR1 MNHEY and CDR2 SVGAGI.

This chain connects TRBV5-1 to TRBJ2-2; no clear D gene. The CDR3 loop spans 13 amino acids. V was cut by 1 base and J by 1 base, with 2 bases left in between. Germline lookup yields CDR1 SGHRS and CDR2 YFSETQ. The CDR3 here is CASSLKNTGELFF. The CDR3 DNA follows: TGCGCCAGCAGCTTGAAGAACACCGGGGAGCTGTTTTTT.

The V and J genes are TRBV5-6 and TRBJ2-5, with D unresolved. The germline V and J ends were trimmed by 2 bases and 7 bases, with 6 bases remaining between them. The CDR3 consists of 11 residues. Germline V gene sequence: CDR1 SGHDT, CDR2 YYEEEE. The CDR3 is CASSFSATQYF. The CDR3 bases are TGTGCCAGCAGCTTCTCTGCGACCCAGTACTTC.

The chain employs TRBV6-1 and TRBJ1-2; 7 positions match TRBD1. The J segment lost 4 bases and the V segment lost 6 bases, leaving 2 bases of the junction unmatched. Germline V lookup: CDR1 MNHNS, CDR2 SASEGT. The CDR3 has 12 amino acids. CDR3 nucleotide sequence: TGTGCCAGCAGAAACAGGGGCTATGGCTACACCTTC. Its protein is CASRNRGYGYTF.

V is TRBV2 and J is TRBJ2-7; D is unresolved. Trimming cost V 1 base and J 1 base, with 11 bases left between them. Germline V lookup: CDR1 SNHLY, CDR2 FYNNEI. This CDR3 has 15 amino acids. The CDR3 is CASSEVGRPSYEQYF. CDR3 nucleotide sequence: TGTGCCAGCAGTGAAGTGGGCAGACCGTCCTACGAGCAGTACTTC.

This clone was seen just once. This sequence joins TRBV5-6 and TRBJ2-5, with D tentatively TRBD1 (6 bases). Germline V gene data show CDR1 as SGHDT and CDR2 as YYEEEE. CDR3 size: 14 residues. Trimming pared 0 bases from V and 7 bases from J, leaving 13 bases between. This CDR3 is CASSLVGAQGTQYF. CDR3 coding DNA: TGTGCCAGCAGCTTGGTAGGGGCACAGGGGACCCAGTACTTC.

The CDR3 nucleotides are TGTGCCGGTAAGACTCGGTATGAGCAGTTCTTC. Its protein product is CAGKTRYEQFF. V is TRBV6-1 and J is TRBJ2-1; D is undetermined. The CDR3 runs 11 residues. V was shortened by 11 bases and J by 8 bases, with 13 bases between the two germline ends. Germline-derived CDR1 and CDR2 are MNHNS and SASEGT.

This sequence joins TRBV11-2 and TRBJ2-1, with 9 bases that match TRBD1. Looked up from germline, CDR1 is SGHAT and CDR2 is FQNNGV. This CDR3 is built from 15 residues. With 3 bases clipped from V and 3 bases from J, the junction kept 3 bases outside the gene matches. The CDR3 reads CASSFRDRVYNEQFF. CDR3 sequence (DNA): TGTGCCAGCAGCTTTCGGGACAGGGTCTACAATGAGCAGTTCTTC.

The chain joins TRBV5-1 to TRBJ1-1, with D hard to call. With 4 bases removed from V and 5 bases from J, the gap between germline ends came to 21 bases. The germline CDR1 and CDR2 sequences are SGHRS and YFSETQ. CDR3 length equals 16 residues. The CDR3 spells CASSLSVVGPGTEAFF. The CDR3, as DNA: TGCGCCAGCAGCCTGAGCGTCGTGGGCCCGGGGACTGAAGCTTTCTTT.

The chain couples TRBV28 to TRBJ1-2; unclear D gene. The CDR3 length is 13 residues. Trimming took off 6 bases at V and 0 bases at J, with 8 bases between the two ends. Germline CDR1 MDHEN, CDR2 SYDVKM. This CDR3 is CASRLLTNYGYTF. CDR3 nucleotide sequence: TGTGCCAGCAGGCTACTGACTAACTATGGCTACACCTTC.

CDR3 nucleotide sequence: TGTGCCAGCAGTAGTGGGGCTACTGAAGCTTTCTTT. Protein product: CASSSGATEAFF. This chain joins TRBV6-6 and TRBJ1-1, with D maybe TRBD1 (5 bases). V was trimmed by 5 bases and J by 5 bases, leaving 9 bases between them. This CDR3 spans 12 amino acids. CDR1 and CDR2 from the germline V gene are MNHNY and SVGAGI (reference sequence).

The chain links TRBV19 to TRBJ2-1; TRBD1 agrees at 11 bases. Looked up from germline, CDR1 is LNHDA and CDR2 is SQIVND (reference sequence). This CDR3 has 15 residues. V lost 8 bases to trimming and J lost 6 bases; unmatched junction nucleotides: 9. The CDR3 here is CASRPWTGGPNEQFF. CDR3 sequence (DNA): TGTGCCAGTCGCCCCTGGACAGGGGGCCCCAATGAGCAGTTCTTC.

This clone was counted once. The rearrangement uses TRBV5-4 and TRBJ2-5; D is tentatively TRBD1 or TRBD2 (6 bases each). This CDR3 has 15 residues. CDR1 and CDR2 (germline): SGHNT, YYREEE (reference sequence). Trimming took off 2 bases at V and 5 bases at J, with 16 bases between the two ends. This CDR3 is CASSFSGGYGETQYF. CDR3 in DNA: TGTGCCAGCAGCTTTTCCGGGGGCTATGGGGAGACCCAGTACTTC.

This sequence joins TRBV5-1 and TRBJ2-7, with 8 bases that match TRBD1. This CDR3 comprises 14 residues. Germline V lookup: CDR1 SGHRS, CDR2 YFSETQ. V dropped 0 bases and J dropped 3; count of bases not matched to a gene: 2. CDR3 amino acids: CASSLARGLYEQYF. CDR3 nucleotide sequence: TGCGCCAGCAGCTTGGCCAGGGGGCTCTACGAGCAGTACTTC.

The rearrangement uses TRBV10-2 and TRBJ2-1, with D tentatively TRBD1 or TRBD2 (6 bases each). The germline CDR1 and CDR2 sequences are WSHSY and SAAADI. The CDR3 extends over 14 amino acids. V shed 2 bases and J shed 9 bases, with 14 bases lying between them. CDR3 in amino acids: CASSEVWGAGEQFF. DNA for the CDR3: TGCGCCAGCAGTGAGGTGTGGGGGGCGGGTGAGCAGTTCTTC.

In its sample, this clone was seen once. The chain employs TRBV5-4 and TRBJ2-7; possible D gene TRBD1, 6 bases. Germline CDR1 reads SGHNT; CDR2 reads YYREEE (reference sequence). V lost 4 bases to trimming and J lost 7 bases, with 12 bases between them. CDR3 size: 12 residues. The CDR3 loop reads CASSIPQGEQYF. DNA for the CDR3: TGTGCCAGCAGCATACCGCAGGGGGAGCAGTACTTC.